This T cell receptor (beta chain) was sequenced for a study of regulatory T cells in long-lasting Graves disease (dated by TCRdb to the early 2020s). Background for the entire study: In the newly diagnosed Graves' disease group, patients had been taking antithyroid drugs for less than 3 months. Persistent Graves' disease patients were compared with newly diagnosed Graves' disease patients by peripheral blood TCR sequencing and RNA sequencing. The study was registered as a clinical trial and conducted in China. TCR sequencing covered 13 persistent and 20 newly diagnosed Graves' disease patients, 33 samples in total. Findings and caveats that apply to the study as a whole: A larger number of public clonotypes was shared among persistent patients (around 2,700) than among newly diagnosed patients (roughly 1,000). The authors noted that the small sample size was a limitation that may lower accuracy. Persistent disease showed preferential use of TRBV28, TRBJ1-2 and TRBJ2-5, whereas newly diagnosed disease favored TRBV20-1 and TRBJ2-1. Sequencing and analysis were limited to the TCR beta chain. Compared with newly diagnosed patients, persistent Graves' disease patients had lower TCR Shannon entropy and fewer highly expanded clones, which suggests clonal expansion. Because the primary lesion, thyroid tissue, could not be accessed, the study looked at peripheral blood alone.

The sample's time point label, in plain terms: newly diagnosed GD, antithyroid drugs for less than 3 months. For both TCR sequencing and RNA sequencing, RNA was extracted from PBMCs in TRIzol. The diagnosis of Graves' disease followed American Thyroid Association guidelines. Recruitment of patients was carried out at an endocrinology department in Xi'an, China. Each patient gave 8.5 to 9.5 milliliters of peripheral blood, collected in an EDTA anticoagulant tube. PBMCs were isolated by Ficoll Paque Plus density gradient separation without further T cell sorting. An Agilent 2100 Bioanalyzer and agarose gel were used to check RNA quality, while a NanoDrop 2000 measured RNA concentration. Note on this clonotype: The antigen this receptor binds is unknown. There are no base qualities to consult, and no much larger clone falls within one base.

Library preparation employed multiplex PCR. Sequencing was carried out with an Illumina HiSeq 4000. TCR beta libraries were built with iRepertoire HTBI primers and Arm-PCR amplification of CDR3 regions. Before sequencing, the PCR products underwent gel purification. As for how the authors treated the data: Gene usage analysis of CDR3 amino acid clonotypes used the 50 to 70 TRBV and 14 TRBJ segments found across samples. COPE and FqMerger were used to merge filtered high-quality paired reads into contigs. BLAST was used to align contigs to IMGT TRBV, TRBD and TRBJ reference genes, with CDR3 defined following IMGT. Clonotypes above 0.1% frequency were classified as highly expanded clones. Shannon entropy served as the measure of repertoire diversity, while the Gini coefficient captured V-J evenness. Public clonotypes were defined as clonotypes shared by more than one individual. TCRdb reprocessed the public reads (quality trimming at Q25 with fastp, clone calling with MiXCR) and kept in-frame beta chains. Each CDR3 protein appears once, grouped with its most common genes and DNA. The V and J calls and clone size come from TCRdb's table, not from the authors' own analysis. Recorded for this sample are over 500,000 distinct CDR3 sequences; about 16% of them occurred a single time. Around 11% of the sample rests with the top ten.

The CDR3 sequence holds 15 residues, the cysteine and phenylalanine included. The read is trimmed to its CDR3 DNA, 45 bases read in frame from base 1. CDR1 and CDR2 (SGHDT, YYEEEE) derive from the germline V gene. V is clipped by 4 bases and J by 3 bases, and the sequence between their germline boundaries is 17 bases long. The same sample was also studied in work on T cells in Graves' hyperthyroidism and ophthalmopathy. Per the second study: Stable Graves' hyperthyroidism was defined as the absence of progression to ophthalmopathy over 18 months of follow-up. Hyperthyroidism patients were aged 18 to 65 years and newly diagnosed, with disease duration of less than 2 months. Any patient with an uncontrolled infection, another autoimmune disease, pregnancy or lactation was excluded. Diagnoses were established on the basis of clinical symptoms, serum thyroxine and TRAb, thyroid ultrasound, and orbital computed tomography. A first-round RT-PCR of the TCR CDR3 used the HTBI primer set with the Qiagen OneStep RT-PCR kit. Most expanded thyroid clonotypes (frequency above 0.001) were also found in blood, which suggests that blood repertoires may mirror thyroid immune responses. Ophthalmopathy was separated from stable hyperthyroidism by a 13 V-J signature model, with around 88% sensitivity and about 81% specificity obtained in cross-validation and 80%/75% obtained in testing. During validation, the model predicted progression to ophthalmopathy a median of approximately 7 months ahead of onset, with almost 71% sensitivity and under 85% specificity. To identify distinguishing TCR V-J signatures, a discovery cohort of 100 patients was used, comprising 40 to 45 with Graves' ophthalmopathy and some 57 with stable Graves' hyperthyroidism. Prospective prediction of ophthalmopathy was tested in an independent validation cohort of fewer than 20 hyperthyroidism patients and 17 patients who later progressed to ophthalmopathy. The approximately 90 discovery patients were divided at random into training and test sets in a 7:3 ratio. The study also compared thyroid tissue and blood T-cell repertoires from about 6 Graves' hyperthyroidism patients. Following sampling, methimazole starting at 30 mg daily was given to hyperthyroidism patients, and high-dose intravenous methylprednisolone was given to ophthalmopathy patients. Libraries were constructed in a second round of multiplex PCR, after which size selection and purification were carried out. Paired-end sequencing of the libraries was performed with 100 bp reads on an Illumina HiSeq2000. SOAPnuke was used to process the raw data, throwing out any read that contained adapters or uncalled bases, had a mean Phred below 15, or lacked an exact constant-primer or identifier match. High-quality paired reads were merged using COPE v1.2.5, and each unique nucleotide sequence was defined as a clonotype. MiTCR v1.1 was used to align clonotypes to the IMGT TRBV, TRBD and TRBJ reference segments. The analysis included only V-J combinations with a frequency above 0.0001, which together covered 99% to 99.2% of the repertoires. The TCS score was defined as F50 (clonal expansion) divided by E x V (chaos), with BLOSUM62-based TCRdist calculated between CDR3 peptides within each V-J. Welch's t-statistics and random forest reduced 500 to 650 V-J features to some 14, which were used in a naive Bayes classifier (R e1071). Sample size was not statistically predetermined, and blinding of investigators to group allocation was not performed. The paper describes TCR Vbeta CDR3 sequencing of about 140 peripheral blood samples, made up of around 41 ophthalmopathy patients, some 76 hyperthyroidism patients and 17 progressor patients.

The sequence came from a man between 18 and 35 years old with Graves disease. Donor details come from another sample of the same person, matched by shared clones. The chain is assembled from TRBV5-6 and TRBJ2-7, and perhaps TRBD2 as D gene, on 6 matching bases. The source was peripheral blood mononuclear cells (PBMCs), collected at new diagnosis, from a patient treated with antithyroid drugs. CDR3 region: CASSQNGGGRYEQYF. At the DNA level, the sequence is TGTGCCAGCAGCCAAAACGGGGGTGGTCGCTACGAGCAGTACTTC.